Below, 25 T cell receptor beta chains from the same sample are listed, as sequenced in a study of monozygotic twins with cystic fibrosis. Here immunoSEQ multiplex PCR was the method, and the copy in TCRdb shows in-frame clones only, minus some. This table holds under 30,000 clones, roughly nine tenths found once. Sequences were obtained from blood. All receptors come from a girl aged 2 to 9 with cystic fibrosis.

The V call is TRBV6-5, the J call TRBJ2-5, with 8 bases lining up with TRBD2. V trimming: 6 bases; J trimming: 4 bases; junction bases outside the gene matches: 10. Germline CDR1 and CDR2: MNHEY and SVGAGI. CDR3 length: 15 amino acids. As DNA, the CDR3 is TGTGCCAGCAGCAACGGACTAGCACACTCAGAGACCCAGTACTTC. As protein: CASSNGLAHSETQYF.

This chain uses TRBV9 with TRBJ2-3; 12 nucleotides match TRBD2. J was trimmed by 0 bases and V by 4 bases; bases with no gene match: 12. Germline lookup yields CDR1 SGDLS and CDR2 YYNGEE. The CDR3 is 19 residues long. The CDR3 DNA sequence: TGTGCCAGCAGCTTACTAGCGGGGGGACCCATAATTAGCACAGATACGCAGTATTTT. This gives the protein CASSLLAGGPIISTDTQYF. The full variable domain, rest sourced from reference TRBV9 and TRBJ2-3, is DSGVTQTPKHLITATGQRVTLRCSPRSGDLSVYWYQQSLDQGLQFLIQYYNGEERAKGNILERFSAQQFPDLHSELNLSSLELGDSALYFCASSLLAGGPIISTDTQYFGPGTRLTVL.

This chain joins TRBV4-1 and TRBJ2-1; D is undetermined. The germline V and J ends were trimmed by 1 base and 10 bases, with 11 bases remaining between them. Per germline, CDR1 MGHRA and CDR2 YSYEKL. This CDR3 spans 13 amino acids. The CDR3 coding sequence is TGCGCCAGCAGCCAAGTACTATTAGTGGAGCAGTTCTTC. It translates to CASSQVLLVEQFF.

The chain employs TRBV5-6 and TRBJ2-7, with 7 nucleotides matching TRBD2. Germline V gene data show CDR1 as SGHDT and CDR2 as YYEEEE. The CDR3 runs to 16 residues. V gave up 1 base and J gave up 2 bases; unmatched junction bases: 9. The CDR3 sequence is CASSLIGTTSPYEQYF. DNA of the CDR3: TGTGCCAGCAGCTTGATCGGGACTACCAGTCCCTACGAGCAGTACTTC.

In nucleotides, the CDR3 is TGTGCCAGCAGCTTCGGGGGTGAATTCTACGAGCAGTACTTC. Protein: CASSFGGEFYEQYF. V is TRBV5-8 and J is TRBJ2-7; tentative D call: TRBD2 (6 bases). Looked up from germline, CDR1 is SGHTS and CDR2 is YDEGEE. The CDR3 contains 14 residues. Trimming removed 2 bases from V and 3 bases from J, with 12 bases in between.

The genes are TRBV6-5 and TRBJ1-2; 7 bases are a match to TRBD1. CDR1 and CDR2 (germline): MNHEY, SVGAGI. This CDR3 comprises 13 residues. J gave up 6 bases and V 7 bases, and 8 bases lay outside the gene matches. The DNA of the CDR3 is TGTGCCAGCACAGGGGGGTGGGGTGATGGCTACACCTTC. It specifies CASTGGWGDGYTF.

The CDR3 reads CASSKGQSTDTQYF. DNA of the CDR3: TGTGCCAGCAGCAAAGGACAGAGCACAGATACGCAGTATTTT. This chain connects TRBV7-9 to TRBJ2-3, with D possibly matching TRBD1 (6 bases). The CDR3 totals 14 residues. CDR1 SEHNR and CDR2 FQNEAQ come from the germline V gene (reference sequence). Deletions cut 5 bases from V and 0 bases from J, with 9 bases between.

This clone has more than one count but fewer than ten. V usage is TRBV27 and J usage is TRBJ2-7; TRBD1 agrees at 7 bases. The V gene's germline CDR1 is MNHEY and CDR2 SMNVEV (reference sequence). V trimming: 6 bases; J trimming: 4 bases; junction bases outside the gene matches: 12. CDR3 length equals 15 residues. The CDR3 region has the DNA TGTGCCAGCAGAAAAGGGCCGGGACAGATTTACGAGCAGTACTTC. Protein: CASRKGPGQIYEQYF.

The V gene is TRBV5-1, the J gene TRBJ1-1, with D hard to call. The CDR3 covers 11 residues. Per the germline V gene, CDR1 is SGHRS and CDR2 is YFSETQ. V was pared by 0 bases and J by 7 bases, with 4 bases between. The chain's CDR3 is CASSLGYEAFF. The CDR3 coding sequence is TGCGCCAGCAGCTTGGGGTATGAAGCTTTCTTT. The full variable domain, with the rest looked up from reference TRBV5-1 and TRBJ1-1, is KAGVTQTPRYLIKTRGQQVTLSCSPISGHRSVSWYQQTPGQGLQFLFEYFSETQRNKGNFPGRFSGRQFSNSRSEMNVSTLELGDSALYLCASSLGYEAFFGQGTRLTVV.

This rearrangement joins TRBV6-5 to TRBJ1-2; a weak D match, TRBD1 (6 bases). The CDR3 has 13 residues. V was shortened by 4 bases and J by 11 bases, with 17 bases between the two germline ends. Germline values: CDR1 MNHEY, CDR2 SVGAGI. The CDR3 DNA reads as TGTGCCAGCAGTTCCCAGGGGAGGGATTTATACACCTTC. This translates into CASSSQGRDLYTF.

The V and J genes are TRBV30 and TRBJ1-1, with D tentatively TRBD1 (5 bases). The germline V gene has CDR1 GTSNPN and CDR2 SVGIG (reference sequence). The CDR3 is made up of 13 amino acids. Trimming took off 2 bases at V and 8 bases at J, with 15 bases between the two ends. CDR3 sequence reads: CAWSRGAGLEAFF. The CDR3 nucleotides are TGTGCCTGGAGTAGGGGAGCCGGACTCGAAGCTTTCTTT.

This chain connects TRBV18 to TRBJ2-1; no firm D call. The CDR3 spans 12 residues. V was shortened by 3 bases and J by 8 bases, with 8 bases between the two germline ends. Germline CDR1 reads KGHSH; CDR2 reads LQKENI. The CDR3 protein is CASSPSGDEQFF. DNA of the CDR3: TGTGCCAGCTCACCTTCTGGCGATGAGCAGTTCTTC.

The CDR3 is CASSQEFGQTYEQYF. The DNA for the CDR3 is TGCGCCAGCAGCCAAGAATTCGGACAGACCTACGAGCAGTACTTC. V and J are TRBV4-1 and TRBJ2-7; perhaps TRBD1 as D (6 bases). Trimming cost V 0 bases and J 2 bases, with 11 bases left between them. Germline CDR1 and CDR2: MGHRA and YSYEKL. The CDR3 consists of 15 residues.

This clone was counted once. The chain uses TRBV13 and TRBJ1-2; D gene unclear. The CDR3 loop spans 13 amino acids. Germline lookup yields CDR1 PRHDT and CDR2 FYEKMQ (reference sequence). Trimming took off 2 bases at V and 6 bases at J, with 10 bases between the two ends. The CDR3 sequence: CASSLSARDGYTF. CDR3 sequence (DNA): TGTGCCAGCAGCTTAAGCGCGCGGGATGGCTACACCTTC.

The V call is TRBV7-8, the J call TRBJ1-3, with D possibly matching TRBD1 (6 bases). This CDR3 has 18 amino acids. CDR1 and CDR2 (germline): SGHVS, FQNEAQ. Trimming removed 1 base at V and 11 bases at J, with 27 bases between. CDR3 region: CASSLGGLTGRRNPAIYF. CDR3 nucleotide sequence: TGTGCCAGCAGCTTAGGGGGCCTCACAGGGCGACGGAATCCGGCCATATATTTT.

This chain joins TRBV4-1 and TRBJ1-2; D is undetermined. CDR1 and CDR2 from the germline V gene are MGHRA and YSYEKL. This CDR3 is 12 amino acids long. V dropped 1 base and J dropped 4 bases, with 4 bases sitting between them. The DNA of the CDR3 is TGCGCCAGCAGCCAAGGGACCTATGGCTACACCTTC. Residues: CASSQGTYGYTF.

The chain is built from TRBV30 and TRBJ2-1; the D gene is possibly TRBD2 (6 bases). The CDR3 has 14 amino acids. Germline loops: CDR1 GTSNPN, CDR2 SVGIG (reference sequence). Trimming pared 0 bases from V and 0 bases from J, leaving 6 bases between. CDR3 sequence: CAWSVGSSYNEQFF. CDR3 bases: TGTGCCTGGAGTGTCGGGAGCTCCTACAATGAGCAGTTCTTC. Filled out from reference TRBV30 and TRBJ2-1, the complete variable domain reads SQTIHQWPATLVQPVGSPLSLECTVEGTSNPNLYWYRQAAGRGLQLLFYSVGIGQISSEVPQNLSASRPQDRQFILSSKKLLLSDSGFYLCAWSVGSSYNEQFFGPGTRLTVL.

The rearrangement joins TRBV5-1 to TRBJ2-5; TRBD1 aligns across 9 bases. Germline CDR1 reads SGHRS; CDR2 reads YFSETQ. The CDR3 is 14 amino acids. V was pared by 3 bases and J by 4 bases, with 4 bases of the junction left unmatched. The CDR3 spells CASSWVQGAETQYF. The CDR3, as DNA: TGCGCCAGCAGCTGGGTACAGGGGGCAGAGACCCAGTACTTC.

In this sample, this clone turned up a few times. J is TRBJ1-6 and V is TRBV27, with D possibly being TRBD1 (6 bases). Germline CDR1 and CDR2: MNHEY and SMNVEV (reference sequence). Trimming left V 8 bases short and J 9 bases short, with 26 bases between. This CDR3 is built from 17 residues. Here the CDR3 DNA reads TGTGCCAGCCGAAACCGGGACAAGGCCTACTGGGGTTCACCCCTCCACTTT. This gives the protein CASRNRDKAYWGSPLHF.

This chain's CDR3 is CATSNLRGGLEQFF. The CDR3 nucleotides read TGTGCCACCAGTAATTTGCGGGGGGGCCTTGAGCAGTTCTTC. The V and J genes are TRBV15 and TRBJ2-1, with 9 bases identical to TRBD2. The J segment lost 9 bases and the V segment lost 6 bases, leaving 9 bases of the junction unmatched. Germline CDR1 and CDR2: LNHNV and YYDKDF (reference sequence). This CDR3 contains 14 residues.

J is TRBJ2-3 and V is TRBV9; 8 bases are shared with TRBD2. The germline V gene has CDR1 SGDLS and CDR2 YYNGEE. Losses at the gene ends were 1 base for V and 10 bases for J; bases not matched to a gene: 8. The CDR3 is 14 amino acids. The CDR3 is CASSVSGLGNSQYF. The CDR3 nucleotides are TGTGCCAGCAGCGTATCGGGACTAGGTAATTCGCAGTATTTT.

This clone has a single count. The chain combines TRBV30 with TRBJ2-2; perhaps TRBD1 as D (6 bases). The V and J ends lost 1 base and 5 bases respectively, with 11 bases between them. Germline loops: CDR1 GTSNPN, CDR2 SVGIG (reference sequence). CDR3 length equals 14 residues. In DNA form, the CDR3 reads TGTGCCTGGAGTGGGGGGCGAGATACCGGGGAGCTGTTTTTT. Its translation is CAWSGGRDTGELFF.

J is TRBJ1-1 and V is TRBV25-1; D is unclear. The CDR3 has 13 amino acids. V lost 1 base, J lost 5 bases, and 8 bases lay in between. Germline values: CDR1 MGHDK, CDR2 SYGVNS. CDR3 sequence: CASSEWRGTEAFF. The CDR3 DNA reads TGTGCCAGCAGTGAATGGAGAGGGACTGAAGCTTTCTTT.

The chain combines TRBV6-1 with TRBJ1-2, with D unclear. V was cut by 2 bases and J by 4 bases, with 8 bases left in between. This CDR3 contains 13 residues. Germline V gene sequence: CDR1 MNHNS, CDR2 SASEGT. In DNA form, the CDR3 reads TGTGCCAGCAGTGAAAGGGCAGCCTATGGCTACACCTTC. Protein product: CASSERAAYGYTF.

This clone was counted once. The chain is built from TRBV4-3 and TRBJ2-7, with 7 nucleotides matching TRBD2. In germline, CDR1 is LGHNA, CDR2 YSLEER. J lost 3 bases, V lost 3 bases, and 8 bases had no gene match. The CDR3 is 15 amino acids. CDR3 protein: CASSQGGGDGYEQYF. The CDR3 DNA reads TGCGCCAGCAGCCAGGGGGGAGGGGACGGCTACGAGCAGTACTTC.